The 16 T cell receptor beta chains reported below all come from one sample, sequenced in a study of T cell clonotyping in hematopoietic cell transplantation. Profiled with immunoSEQ multiplex PCR; TCRdb holds only in-frame clones, not every one. The sample has 15,000 to 20,000 clones; 86% are singletons. Time point in this sample: recipient sample about 28 days before transplant, after cytoreduction. The specimen was peripheral blood mononuclear cells, collected before stem cell transplant. These receptors were collected from a man aged 45 to 65 with acute myeloid leukemia. Some clones in this sample may be carry-over from other donors' samples.

For the CDR3, the DNA is TGTGCCAGCAGCTTCGGCTGGGGCACAGATACGCAGTATTTT. Protein sequence: CASSFGWGTDTQYF. The V gene is TRBV5-4, the J gene TRBJ2-3; D is undetermined. V lost 2 bases and J 1 base, leaving 8 bases between the germline ends. The CDR3 is 14 amino acids. The germline V gene encodes CDR1 SGHNT and CDR2 YYREEE (reference sequence). Variable domain in full (rest from reference TRBV5-4 and TRBJ2-3): ETGVTQSPTHLIKTRGQQVTLRCSSQSGHNTVSWYQQALGQGPQFIFQYYREEENGRGNFPPRFSGLQFPNYSSELNVNALELDDSALYLCASSFGWGTDTQYFGPGTRLTVL.

This clone was recorded only once. This chain connects TRBV11-2 to TRBJ2-2; 7 positions match TRBD2. The CDR3 runs to 15 residues. The junction had 9 bases not matched to a gene; V was cut back by 4 bases and J by 7 bases. Germline assignment: CDR1 SGHAT and CDR2 FQNNGV. The DNA for the CDR3 is TGTGCCAGCAGCTCCCCCTTCGGGGGGTACGGGGAGCTGTTTTTT. This encodes CASSSPFGGYGELFF.

The gene calls are TRBV4-1 and TRBJ1-1; D unclear. The CDR3 contains 16 residues. V gave up 4 bases and J gave up 1 base, with 16 bases separating them. Per the germline V gene, CDR1 is MGHRA and CDR2 is YSYEKL. The CDR3 nucleotides read TGCGCCAGCAGCCGCATCGCCCCCGGATCGAACACTGAAGCTTTCTTT. Protein product: CASSRIAPGSNTEAFF.

This clone came up a few times. The V and J genes are TRBV14 and TRBJ2-7; D unclear. Germline CDR1 SGHDN, CDR2 FVKESK. V was cut by 3 bases and J by 1 base, with 16 bases left in between. This CDR3 spans 16 amino acids. The CDR3: CASSHLPWAGSYEQYF. Written as DNA, the CDR3 is TGTGCCAGCAGCCACCTACCCTGGGCAGGTTCCTACGAGCAGTACTTC.

This sequence joins TRBV14 and TRBJ2-5; D perhaps matches TRBD2 (5 bases). Germline values: CDR1 SGHDN, CDR2 FVKESK. This CDR3 has 13 amino acids. Trimming left V 5 bases short and J 2 bases short, with 9 bases between. CDR3 DNA sequence: TGTGCCAGCAGCGTCCGGGGACAAGAGACCCAGTACTTC. Its protein is CASSVRGQETQYF.

V usage is TRBV28 and J usage is TRBJ1-6; TRBD1 matches at 8 bases. The J segment lost 3 bases and the V segment lost 4 bases, leaving 14 bases of the junction unmatched. CDR3 size: 19 residues. The V gene's germline CDR1 is MDHEN and CDR2 SYDVKM. In nucleotides, the CDR3 is TGTGCCAGCAGTTCGGGGCCCCGACAGGGGCGAGACTATAATTCACCCCTCCACTTT. It translates to CASSSGPRQGRDYNSPLHF. Combining the CDR3 with reference TRBV28 and TRBJ1-6 gives the whole variable domain DVKVTQSSRYLVKRTGEKVFLECVQDMDHENMFWYRQDPGLGLRLIYFSYDVKMKEKGDIPEGYSVSREKKERFSLILESASTNQTSMYLCASSSGPRQGRDYNSPLHFGNGTRLTVT.

CDR3 sequence (DNA): TGTGCCAGCAGTTTCCCCCAGGGGGCTAGCACAGATACGCAGTATTTT. Translating it yields CASSFPQGASTDTQYF. This chain links TRBV28 with TRBJ2-3; 8 nucleotides line up with TRBD1. With 3 bases clipped from V and 0 bases from J, the junction kept 5 bases outside the gene matches. Germline V lookup: CDR1 MDHEN, CDR2 SYDVKM. This CDR3 has 16 residues.

The V call is TRBV2, the J call TRBJ1-5, with D maybe TRBD1 (5 bases). The CDR3 spans 14 residues. Germline V gives CDR1 SNHLY, CDR2 FYNNEI. V lost 2 bases to trimming and J lost 5 bases, with 10 bases between them. The CDR3 reads CASSEIGTDQPQHF. The CDR3 DNA reads TGTGCCAGCAGTGAAATAGGGACGGATCAGCCCCAGCATTTT.

This clone appeared once. J is TRBJ1-6 and V is TRBV4-1; D ambiguous. V lost 5 bases and J lost 0, with 14 bases in between. Looked up from germline, CDR1 is MGHRA and CDR2 is YSYEKL. The CDR3 has 17 amino acids. CDR3 coding DNA: TGCGCCAGCAGCGAGCCCCGGCGGGACTCCTATAATTCACCCCTCCACTTT. It encodes CASSEPRRDSYNSPLHF.

This clone was detected a few times. The genes are TRBV29-1 and TRBJ2-7, with D possibly TRBD1 on 5 matching bases. CDR1 is SQVTM and CDR2 is ANQGSEA in the germline V gene. The V and J ends lost 0 bases and 3 bases respectively, with 15 bases between them. This CDR3 has 15 amino acids. The CDR3, as DNA: TGCAGCGTTGAAGATTTGGCCGGACATGACTACGAGCAGTACTTC. It codes for CSVEDLAGHDYEQYF.

The chain recombines TRBV27 with TRBJ1-4; 8 bases are a match to TRBD1. The germline V gene encodes CDR1 MNHEY and CDR2 SMNVEV (reference sequence). There are 13 residues in the CDR3. Losses at the gene ends were 6 bases for V and 5 bases for J; bases not matched to a gene: 2. DNA of the CDR3: TGTGCCAGCAGCCGGACAGGGAATGAAAAACTGTTTTTT. Its translation: CASSRTGNEKLFF.

V and J are TRBV5-1 and TRBJ1-5; 8 bases are a match to TRBD1. This CDR3 contains 14 residues. CDR1 is SGHRS and CDR2 is YFSETQ in the germline V gene. Trimming cost V 4 bases and J 4 bases; bases outside gene matches: 4. DNA of the CDR3: TGCGCCAGCAGCCGCGGACAGGGAAATCAGCCCCAGCATTTT. Its translation: CASSRGQGNQPQHF. Variable domain in full (rest from reference TRBV5-1 and TRBJ1-5): KAGVTQTPRYLIKTRGQQVTLSCSPISGHRSVSWYQQTPGQGLQFLFEYFSETQRNKGNFPGRFSGRQFSNSRSEMNVSTLELGDSALYLCASSRGQGNQPQHFGDGTRLSIL.

V is TRBV19 and J is TRBJ2-2, with 11 bases aligning to TRBD1. This CDR3 region has 14 residues. V lost 6 bases, J lost 4 bases, and 1 base stayed unmatched. In germline, CDR1 is LNHDA, CDR2 SQIVND (reference sequence). CDR3 amino acids: CASRGTGGTGELFF. CDR3 nucleotides: TGTGCCAGTAGGGGGACAGGGGGCACCGGGGAGCTGTTTTTT.

The chain recombines TRBV7-9 with TRBJ2-1; tentatively, D is TRBD2 (5 bases). The CDR3 length is 17 residues. Trimming pared 5 bases from V and 1 base from J, leaving 18 bases between. In germline, CDR1 is SEHNR, CDR2 FQNEAQ (reference sequence). CDR3 amino acids: CASSRRPASRSYNEQFF. The CDR3 DNA reads TGTGCCAGCAGCCGGAGGCCGGCTAGCCGATCCTACAATGAGCAGTTCTTC.

The chain links TRBV6-5 to TRBJ1-3; D unresolved. CDR1 is MNHEY and CDR2 is SVGAGI in the germline V gene. Trimming left V 6 bases short and J 0 bases short, with 12 bases between. The CDR3 extends over 15 amino acids. The CDR3: CASRIDGNSGNTIYF. The CDR3 nucleotides read TGTGCCAGCAGAATAGACGGGAACTCTGGAAACACCATATATTTT.

J is TRBJ2-2 and V is TRBV10-3, with a weak D call TRBD2 (6 bases). This CDR3 contains 16 residues. Looked up from germline, CDR1 is ENHRY and CDR2 is SYGVKD. The ends were cut back, 0 bases at V and 7 bases at J, with 15 bases in the middle. The CDR3 loop reads CAISESAQRASGELFF. In DNA form, the CDR3 reads TGTGCCATCAGTGAGTCGGCCCAGCGGGCGAGCGGGGAGCTGTTTTTT.